Presented here are 9 T cell receptor beta chains from one specimen sequenced in a study of radiotherapy plus CTLA-4 blockade in lung cancer. Produced via immunoSEQ multiplex PCR; TCRdb's table is partial and in-frame only. The repertoire holds about 38,000 clones, with around three quarters as singletons. Sequencing used peripheral blood, obtained from a patient treated with radiotherapy plus ipilimumab. The receptors shown here come from a human donor with non-small cell lung cancer who had stable disease on radiotherapy plus ipilimumab.

The rearrangement joins TRBV15 to TRBJ1-6; D is uncertain. Looked up from germline, CDR1 is LNHNV and CDR2 is YYDKDF (reference sequence). CDR3 length: 14 residues. With 5 bases removed from V and 5 bases from J, the gap between germline ends came to 10 bases. This CDR3 reads CATSGQEHNSPLHF. CDR3 nucleotide sequence: TGTGCCACCAGCGGGCAGGAGCATAATTCACCCCTCCACTTT. Together with reference TRBV15 and TRBJ1-6, the CDR3 gives the full variable domain: DAMVIQNPRYQVTQFGKPVTLSCSQTLNHNVMYWYQQKSSQAPKLLFHYYDKDFNNEADTPDNFQSRRPNTSFCFLDIRSPGLGDTAMYLCATSGQEHNSPLHFGNGTRLTVT.

In nucleotides, the CDR3 is TGCGCCAGCAGCCAAGTTTGGAAGAACACTGAAGCTTTCTTT. Translation: CASSQVWKNTEAFF. The chain uses TRBV4-1 and TRBJ1-1, with D unclear. V was pared by 1 base and J by 1 base, with 7 bases between. CDR3 length: 14 amino acids. Germline-derived CDR1 and CDR2 are MGHRA and YSYEKL.

The V call is TRBV28, the J call TRBJ1-1; a possible D gene is TRBD1 (5 bases). This CDR3 comprises 15 residues. With 1 base removed from V and 6 bases from J, the gap between germline ends came to 15 bases. The germline V gene encodes CDR1 MDHEN and CDR2 SYDVKM. CDR3 loop: CASSLLVGDAAEAFF. The CDR3 nucleotides are TGTGCCAGCAGTTTATTGGTCGGGGACGCCGCTGAAGCTTTCTTT.

The CDR3 coding sequence is TGTGCCAGCAGCTGGGGACAGGGGGAGTTGAACACTGAAGCTTTCTTT. It yields the protein CASSWGQGELNTEAFF. The chain uses TRBV7-9 and TRBJ1-1; TRBD1 agrees at 11 bases. The CDR3 spans 16 residues. Trimming cost V 4 bases and J 0 bases; bases outside gene matches: 4. CDR1 SEHNR and CDR2 FQNEAQ come from the germline V gene (reference sequence).

This clone is medium-sized. This sequence joins TRBV7-3 and TRBJ2-5; unclear D gene. Trimming took off 5 bases at V and 5 bases at J, with 12 bases between the two ends. Germline V gene data show CDR1 as SGHTA and CDR2 as FQGTGA. The CDR3 consists of 13 residues. The CDR3 sequence: CASSLRSGETQYF. The DNA of the CDR3 is TGTGCCAGCAGCCTCAGAAGTGGGGAGACCCAGTACTTC.

The chain carries TRBV7-8 and TRBJ2-7; D not resolved. Per the germline V gene, CDR1 is SGHVS and CDR2 is FQNEAQ. CDR3 length equals 16 residues. V dropped 3 bases and J dropped 2 bases, with 17 bases sitting between them. CDR3 DNA: TGTGCCAGCAGCTTGCAAACGGGCCACAAGGCCTACGAGCAGTACTTC. Translating gives CASSLQTGHKAYEQYF.

The count of this clone is one. V and J are TRBV27 and TRBJ1-1; D perhaps matches TRBD1 (6 bases). Trimming shortened V by 0 bases and J by 5 bases, and 10 bases separated the two germline ends. Germline CDR1 MNHEY, CDR2 SMNVEV (reference sequence). This CDR3 has 14 amino acids. CDR3 sequence: CASSLSGRGTEAFF. CDR3 sequence (DNA): TGTGCCAGCAGTTTATCGGGGAGGGGGACTGAAGCTTTCTTT.

The genes are TRBV5-4 and TRBJ2-7; D remains unclear. The CDR3 length is 14 residues. The germline V gene encodes CDR1 SGHNT and CDR2 YYREEE (reference sequence). Trimming pared 4 bases from V and 2 bases from J, leaving 13 bases between. This CDR3 is CASSPRPNTYEQYF. DNA of the CDR3: TGTGCCAGCAGCCCAAGACCGAATACCTACGAGCAGTACTTC. Supplemented by reference TRBV5-4 and TRBJ2-7, the full variable domain reads ETGVTQSPTHLIKTRGQQVTLRCSSQSGHNTVSWYQQALGQGPQFIFQYYREEENGRGNFPPRFSGLQFPNYSSELNVNALELDDSALYLCASSPRPNTYEQYFGPGTRLTVT.

The V gene is TRBV7-7, the J gene TRBJ2-7; 8 bases are a match to TRBD2. The germline gives CDR1 SSHAT, CDR2 FNYEAQ (reference sequence). The CDR3 is made up of 15 amino acids. J was trimmed by 7 bases and V by 2 bases; bases with no gene match: 10. CDR3 bases: TGTGCCAGCAGCTTATGTGCGCGGGGGGCCTCGGAGCAGTACTTC. Translated: CASSLCARGASEQYF.